This T cell receptor (beta chain) emerged from a study of molecular identifiers for immune sequencing clone quantification. TCRdb fed the PCR reads into MiXCR, producing one record per CDR3 protein. Of tens of thousands of distinct CDR3 sequences in the sample, over 20% were seen once. In its sample, this clonotype was seen many times. The CDR3 is made up of 17 amino acids. The junction had 5 bases not matched to a gene; V was cut back by 4 bases and J by 0 bases. The chain combines TRBV12-3 or TRBV12-4 with TRBJ1-5, with 11 positions matching TRBD1. The sequenced material came from naive CD8+ T cells from blood, with Jurkat cell RNA spiked in. Subset denoted: FACS-sorted CD8+CD4-CCR7+CD45RA+ naive T cells. This receptor was taken from a human donor in good health. Some libraries in this study had Jurkat cell RNA spiked in. CDR3 nucleotides: TGTGCCAGCAGTTCCGGGACAGGGGGATATAGCAATCAGCCCCAGCATTTT. Translated: CASSSGTGGYSNQPQHF.